This TCR beta chain was sequenced during a study of T cell clonotyping in hematopoietic cell transplantation. Study-level background: Pretransplant recipient samples were taken after cytoreduction.

Profiling relied on immunoSEQ multiplex PCR, and the TCRdb table lists in-frame clones only, not all of them. The sample carries approximately 9,000 clones, approximately 84% recorded once. Worth noting for this clone: Antigen unknown.

The time point denotes: recipient sample about 28 days before transplant, after cytoreduction. The study, taken as a whole, reports: Few recipient clonotypes overlapped donors; over 95% were de novo at given depth.

This CDR3 region has 15 residues. CDR1 is MNHEY, CDR2 SMNVEV, per germline (reference sequence). The ends were cut back, 3 bases at V and 4 bases at J, with 13 bases in the middle. This sequence was found in a woman aged 55-70 years with acute myeloid leukemia. Some clones in this sample may be carry-over from other donors' samples. The rearrangement links TRBV27 to TRBJ2-1; D may correspond to TRBD1 or TRBD2 (5 bases each). This material consisted of peripheral blood mononuclear cells, taken before stem cell transplant. The CDR3 DNA reads TGTGCCAGCAGTTTCTATGGGACCGTTTACAATGAGCAGTTCTTC. Its translation: CASSFYGTVYNEQFF.